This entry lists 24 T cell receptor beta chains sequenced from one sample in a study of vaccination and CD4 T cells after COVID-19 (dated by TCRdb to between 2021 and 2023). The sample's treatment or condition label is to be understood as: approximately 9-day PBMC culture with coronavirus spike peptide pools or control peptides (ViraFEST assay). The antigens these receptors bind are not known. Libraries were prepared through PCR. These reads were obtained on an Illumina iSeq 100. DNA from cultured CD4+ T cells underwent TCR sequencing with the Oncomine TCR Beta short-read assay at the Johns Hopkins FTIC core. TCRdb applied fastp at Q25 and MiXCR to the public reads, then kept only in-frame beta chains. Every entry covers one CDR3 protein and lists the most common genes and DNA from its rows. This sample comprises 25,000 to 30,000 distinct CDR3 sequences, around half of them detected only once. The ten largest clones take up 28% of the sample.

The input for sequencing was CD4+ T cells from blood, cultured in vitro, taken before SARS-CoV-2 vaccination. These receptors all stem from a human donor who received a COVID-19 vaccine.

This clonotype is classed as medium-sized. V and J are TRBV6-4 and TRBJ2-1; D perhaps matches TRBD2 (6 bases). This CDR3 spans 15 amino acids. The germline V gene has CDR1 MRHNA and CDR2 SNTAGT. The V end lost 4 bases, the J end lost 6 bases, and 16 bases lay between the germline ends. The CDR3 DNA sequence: TGTGCCAGCAGTGTGTCGCGGAACGGGGGCAATGAGCAGTTCTTC. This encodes CASSVSRNGGNEQFF.

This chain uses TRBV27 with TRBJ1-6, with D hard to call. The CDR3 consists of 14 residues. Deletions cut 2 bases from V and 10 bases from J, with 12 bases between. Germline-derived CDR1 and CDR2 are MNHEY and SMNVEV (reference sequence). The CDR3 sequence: CASSLDGVESPLHF. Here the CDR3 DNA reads TGTGCCAGCAGTTTAGATGGGGTCGAATCACCCCTCCACTTT.

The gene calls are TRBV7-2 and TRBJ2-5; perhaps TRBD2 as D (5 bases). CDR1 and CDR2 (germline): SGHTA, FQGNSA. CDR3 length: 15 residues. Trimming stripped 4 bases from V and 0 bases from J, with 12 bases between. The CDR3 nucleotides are TGTGCCAGCAGCTCCCCCCAGCGGCACCAAGAGACCCAGTACTTC. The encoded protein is CASSSPQRHQETQYF.

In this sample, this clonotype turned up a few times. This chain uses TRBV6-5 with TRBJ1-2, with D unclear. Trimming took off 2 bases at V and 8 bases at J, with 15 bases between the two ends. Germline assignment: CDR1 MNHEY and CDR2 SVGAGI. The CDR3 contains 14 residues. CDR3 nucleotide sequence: TGTGCCAGCAGTTACACCCCAAGGGTGGGAGGCTACACCTTC. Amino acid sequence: CASSYTPRVGGYTF.

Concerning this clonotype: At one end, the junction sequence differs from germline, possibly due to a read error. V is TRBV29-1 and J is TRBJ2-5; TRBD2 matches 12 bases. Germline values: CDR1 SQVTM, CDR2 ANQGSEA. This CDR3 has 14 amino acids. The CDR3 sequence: CSGGTSGYQKTQYF. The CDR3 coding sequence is TGCAGCGGCGGGACTAGCGGGTACCAAAAGACCCAGTACTTC. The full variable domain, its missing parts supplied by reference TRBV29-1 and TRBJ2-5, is SAVISQKPSRDICQRGTSLTIQCQVDSQVTMMFWYRQQPGQSLTLIATANQGSEATYESGFVIDKFPISRPNLTFSTLTVSNMSPEDSSIYLCSGGTSGYQKTQYFGPGTRLLVL.

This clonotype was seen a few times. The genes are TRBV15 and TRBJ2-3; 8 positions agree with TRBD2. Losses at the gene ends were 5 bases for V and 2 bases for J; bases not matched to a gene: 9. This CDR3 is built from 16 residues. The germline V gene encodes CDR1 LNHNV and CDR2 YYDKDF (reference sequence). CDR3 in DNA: TGTGCCACCAGCGCGCTTAGCGGGGCCCCCACAGATACGCAGTATTTT. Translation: CATSALSGAPTDTQYF.

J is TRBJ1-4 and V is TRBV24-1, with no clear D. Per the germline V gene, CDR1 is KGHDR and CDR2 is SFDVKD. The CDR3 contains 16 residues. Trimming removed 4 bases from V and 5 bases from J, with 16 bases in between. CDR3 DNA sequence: TGTGCCACCAGTGACCCCTACAAGATCGGGAATGAAAAACTGTTTTTT. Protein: CATSDPYKIGNEKLFF.

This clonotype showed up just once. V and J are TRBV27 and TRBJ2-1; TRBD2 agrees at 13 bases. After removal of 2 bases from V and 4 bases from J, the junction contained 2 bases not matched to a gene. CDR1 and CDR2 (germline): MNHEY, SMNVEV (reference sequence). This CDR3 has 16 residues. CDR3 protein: CASSLRTSGGYNEQFF. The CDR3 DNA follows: TGTGCCAGCAGTTTAAGGACTAGCGGGGGATACAATGAGCAGTTCTTC.

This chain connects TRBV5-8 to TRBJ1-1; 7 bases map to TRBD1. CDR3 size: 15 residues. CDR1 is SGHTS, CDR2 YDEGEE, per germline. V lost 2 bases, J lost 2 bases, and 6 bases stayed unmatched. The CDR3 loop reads CASSFVGQANTEAFF. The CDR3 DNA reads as TGTGCCAGCAGCTTCGTTGGACAGGCCAACACTGAAGCTTTCTTT.

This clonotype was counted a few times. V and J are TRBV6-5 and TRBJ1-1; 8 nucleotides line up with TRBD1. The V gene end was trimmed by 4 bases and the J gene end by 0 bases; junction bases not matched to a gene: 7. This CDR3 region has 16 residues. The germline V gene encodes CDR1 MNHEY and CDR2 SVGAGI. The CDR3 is CASSSRPTGVNTEAFF. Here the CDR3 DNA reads TGTGCCAGCAGTTCTAGACCGACAGGGGTGAACACTGAAGCTTTCTTT.

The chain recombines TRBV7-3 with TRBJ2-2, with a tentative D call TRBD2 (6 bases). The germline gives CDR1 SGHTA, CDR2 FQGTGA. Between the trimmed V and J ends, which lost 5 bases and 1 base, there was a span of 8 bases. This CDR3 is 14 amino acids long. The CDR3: CASSGGRNTGELFF. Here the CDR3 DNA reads TGTGCCAGCAGCGGGGGGAGGAACACCGGGGAGCTGTTTTTT.

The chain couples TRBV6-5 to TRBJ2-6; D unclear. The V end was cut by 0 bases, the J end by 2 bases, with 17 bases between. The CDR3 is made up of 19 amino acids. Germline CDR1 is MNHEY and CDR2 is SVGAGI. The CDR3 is CASSYSMAGKFTGANVLTF. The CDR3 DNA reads TGTGCCAGCAGTTACTCGATGGCAGGCAAATTTACTGGGGCCAACGTCCTGACTTTC.

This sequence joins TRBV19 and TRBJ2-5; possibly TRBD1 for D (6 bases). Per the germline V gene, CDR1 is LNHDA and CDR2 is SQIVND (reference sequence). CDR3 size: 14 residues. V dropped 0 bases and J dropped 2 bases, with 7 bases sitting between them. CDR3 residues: CASSIDRGQETQYF. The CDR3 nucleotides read TGTGCCAGTAGTATAGACAGGGGTCAAGAGACCCAGTACTTC.

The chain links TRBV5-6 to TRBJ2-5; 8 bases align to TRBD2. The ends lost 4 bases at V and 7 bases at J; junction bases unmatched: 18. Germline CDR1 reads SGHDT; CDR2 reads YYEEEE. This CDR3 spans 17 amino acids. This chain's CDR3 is CASSRIGTSGRHGTQYF. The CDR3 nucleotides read TGTGCCAGCAGCCGAATAGGCACTAGCGGTCGCCATGGGACCCAGTACTTC.

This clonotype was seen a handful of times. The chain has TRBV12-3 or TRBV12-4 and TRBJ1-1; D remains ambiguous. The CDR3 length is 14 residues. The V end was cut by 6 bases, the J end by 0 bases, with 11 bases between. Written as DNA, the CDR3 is TGTGCCAGCAGCCACCCCGCCCTGAACACTGAAGCTTTCTTT. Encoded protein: CASSHPALNTEAFF.

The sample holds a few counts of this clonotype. In DNA, the CDR3 is TGTGCCAGCAGCCTTGGACCCGCCGGACAGGGGGGGTACGAGCAGTACTTC. This sequence encodes CASSLGPAGQGGYEQYF. The rearrangement links TRBV7-6 to TRBJ2-7, with 10 bases identical to TRBD1. This CDR3 is 17 amino acids long. V gave up 5 bases and J gave up 4 bases; unmatched junction bases: 14. The germline gives CDR1 SGHVS, CDR2 FNYEAQ.

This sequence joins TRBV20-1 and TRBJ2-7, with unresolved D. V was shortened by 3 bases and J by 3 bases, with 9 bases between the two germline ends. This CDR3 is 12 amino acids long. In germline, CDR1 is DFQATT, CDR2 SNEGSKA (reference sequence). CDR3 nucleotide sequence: TGCAGTGCTAGCAAGGGTGGCTACGAGCAGTACTTC. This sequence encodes CSASKGGYEQYF.

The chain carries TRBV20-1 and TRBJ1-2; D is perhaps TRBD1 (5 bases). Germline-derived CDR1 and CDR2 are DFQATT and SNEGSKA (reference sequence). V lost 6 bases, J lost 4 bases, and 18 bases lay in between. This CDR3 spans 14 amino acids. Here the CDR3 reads CSANPTDGSYGYTF. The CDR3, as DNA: TGCAGTGCAAATCCGACAGACGGAAGCTATGGCTACACCTTC.

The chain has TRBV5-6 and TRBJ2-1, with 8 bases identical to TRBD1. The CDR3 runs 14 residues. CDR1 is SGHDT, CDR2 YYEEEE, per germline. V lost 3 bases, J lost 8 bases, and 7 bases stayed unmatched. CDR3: CASSSELDRDEQFF. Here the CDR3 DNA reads TGTGCCAGCAGCTCTGAACTGGACAGGGATGAGCAGTTCTTC.

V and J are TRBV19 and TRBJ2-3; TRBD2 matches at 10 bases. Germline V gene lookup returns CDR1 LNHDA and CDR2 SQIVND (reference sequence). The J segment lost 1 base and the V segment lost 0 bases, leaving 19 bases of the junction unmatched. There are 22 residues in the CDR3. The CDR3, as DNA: TGTGCCAGTAGTATAGATCATATCGGACGAGCGGGGGGGCCGATGGGCACAGATACGCAGTATTTT. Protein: CASSIDHIGRAGGPMGTDTQYF.

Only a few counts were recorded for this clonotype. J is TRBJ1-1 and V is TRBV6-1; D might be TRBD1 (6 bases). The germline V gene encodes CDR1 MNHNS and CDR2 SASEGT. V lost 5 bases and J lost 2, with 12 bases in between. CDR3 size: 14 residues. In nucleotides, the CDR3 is TGTGCCAGCAGTCAAACACAGGGTAACACTGAAGCTTTCTTT. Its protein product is CASSQTQGNTEAFF.

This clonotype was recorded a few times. For the CDR3, the DNA is TGTGCCACCAGTCACGACCCGGAGAATGGCTACACCTTC. It is translated as CATSHDPENGYTF. This chain uses TRBV24-1 with TRBJ1-2; D remains unclear. V was cut by 6 bases and J by 6 bases, with 13 bases left in between. This CDR3 contains 13 residues. Germline-derived CDR1 and CDR2 are KGHDR and SFDVKD.

The CDR3 coding sequence is TGCGCCAGTTCTCCAGGGGGGGATCAGCCCCAGCATTTT. Translated, it gives CASSPGGDQPQHF. This chain connects TRBV4-1 to TRBJ1-5; TRBD1 agrees at 7 bases. Germline lookup yields CDR1 MGHRA and CDR2 YSYEKL. V was clipped by 9 bases and J by 5 bases; unmatched bases: 7. This CDR3 has 13 amino acids.

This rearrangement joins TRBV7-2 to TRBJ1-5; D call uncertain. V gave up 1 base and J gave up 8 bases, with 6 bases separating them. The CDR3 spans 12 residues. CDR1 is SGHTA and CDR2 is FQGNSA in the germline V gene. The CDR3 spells CASSLVGEPQHF. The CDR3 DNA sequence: TGTGCCAGCAGCTTAGTGGGAGAGCCCCAGCATTTT. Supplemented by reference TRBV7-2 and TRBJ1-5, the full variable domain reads GAGVSQSPSNKVTEKGKDVELRCDPISGHTALYWYRQSLGQGLEFLIYFQGNSAPDKSGLPSDRFSAERTGGSVSTLTIQRTQQEDSAVYLCASSLVGEPQHFGDGTRLSIL.